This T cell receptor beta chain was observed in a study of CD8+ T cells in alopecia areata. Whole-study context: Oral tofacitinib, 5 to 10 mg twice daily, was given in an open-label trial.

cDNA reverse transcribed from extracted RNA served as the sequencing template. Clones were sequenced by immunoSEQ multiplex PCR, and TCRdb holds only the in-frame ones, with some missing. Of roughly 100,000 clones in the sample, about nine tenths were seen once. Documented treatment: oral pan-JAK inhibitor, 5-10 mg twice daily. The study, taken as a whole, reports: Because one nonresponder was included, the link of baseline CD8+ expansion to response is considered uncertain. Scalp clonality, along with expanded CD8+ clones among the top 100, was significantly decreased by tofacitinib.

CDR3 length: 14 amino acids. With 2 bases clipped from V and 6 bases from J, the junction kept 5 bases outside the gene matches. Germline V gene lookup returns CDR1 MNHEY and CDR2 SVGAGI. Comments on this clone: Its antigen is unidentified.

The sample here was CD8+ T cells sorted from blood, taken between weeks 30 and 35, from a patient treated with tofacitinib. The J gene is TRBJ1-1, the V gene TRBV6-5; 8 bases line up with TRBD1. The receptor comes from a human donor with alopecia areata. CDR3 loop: CASSYPGQGAEAFF. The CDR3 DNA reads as TGTGCCAGCAGTTACCCAGGACAGGGCGCTGAAGCTTTCTTT.